This TCR beta chain was retrieved from a study of control samples from healthy donors and cancer patients. V dropped 2 bases and J dropped 5 bases, with 7 bases sitting between them. The CDR3 contains 13 residues. Per germline, CDR1 SGHAT and CDR2 FQNNGV. Method: immunoSEQ multiplex PCR; TCRdb's copy keeps in-frame clones and lacks some. The profile shows about 94,000 clones, around 86% of them singletons. Source material: blood. This clonotype was obtained from a woman aged 45-59 years in good health. This chain uses TRBV11-2 with TRBJ2-1; TRBD1 might be the D (5 bases). CDR3 loop: CASSLSRDNEQFF. The CDR3 nucleotides are TGTGCCAGCAGCTTAAGCAGGGACAATGAGCAGTTCTTC.